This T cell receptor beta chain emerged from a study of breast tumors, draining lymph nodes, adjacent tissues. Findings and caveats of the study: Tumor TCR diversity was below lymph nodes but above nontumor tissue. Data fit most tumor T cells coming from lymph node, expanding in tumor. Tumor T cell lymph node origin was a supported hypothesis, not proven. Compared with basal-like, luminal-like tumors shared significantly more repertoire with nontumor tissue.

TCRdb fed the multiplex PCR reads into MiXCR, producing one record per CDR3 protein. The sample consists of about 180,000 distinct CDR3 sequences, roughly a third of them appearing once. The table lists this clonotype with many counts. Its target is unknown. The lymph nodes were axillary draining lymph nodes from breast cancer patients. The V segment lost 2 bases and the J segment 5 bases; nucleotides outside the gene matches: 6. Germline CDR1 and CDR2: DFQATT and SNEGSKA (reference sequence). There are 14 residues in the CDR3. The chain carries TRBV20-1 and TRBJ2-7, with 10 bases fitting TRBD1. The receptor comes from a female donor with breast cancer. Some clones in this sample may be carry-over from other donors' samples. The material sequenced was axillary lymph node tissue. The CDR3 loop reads CSARSPTGGDEQYF. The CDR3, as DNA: TGCAGTGCTAGATCACCGACAGGGGGCGACGAGCAGTACTTC.